This T cell receptor (beta chain) was found in a study of spatial heterogeneity in lung cancer. The CDR3 covers 16 residues. Germline V lookup: CDR1 SGHTA, CDR2 FQGNSA. V lost 4 bases, J lost 1 base, and 11 bases lay in between. In its sample, this clonotype is medium-sized. Its antigen remains unidentified. In TCRdb, the 5' RACE reads were re-called with MiXCR into one record per CDR3 protein. The table records about 2,600 distinct CDR3 sequences, about 8% of them present only once. Study-level results: Expanded alpha and beta TCR counts within tumors tracked tumor mutation counts. Of the expanded TCRs, ubiquitous and regional counts tracked the counts of ubiquitous and regional nonsynonymous mutations, respectively.

As for time point: sample taken at primary tumor resection. The 60 to 90 donors had untreated early-stage non-small cell lung cancer. Whole RNA obtained from tumor, nontumor lung or frozen PBMC underwent sequencing without sorting. The sequenced sample was lung tumor tissue, obtained at surgery. This TCR was recovered from a female donor with early-stage non-small cell lung cancer. The gene calls are TRBV7-2 and TRBJ2-6, with D tentatively TRBD2 (5 bases). For the CDR3, the DNA is TGTGCCAGCAGCTCGGCGGCGGGTTCTGGGGCCAACGTCCTGACTTTC. Translating gives CASSSAAGSGANVLTF.